The rows below give T cell receptor beta chains drawn from one sample of a study of post-analysis software for immune sequencing data. TCRdb re-derived calls from the PCR reads in MiXCR, one entry per CDR3 protein. The profile shows 820,000 or so distinct CDR3 sequences, roughly 50% of them singletons. Sequencing input: blood. The receptors stem from a girl aged 5-17 years with multiple sclerosis. Each CDR3 is given with its conserved first and last residue. Fields, in order: clone size, D gene, J gene, V gene, CDR3 DNA, CDR3 protein. D genes are given only for firm matches. Size is omitted from some rows. Given values are once, few, many or a class for expanded clones.

clone size: few; D gene: -; J gene: TRBJ2-3; V gene: TRBV10-3; CDR3 DNA: TGTGCCATCAGTGACGGGAGCACAGATACGCAGTATTTT; CDR3 protein: CAISDGSTDTQYF
clone size: -; D gene: -; J gene: TRBJ2-3; V gene: TRBV10-3; CDR3 DNA: TGTGCCACCAGGAACGAACGCAGCATTCTTCCTACGCAGTATTTT; CDR3 protein: CATRNERSILPTQYF
clone size: -; D gene: -; J gene: TRBJ2-1; V gene: TRBV4-1; CDR3 DNA: TGCGCCAGCAGCCAACAATACGACGGCTCCTACAATGAGCAGTTCTTC; CDR3 protein: CASSQQYDGSYNEQFF
clone size: few; D gene: -; J gene: TRBJ2-5; V gene: TRBV12-3/TRBV12-4; CDR3 DNA: TGTGCCAGCAGTTTTGGTTTAAGCGGCCAAGAGACCCAGTACTTC; CDR3 protein: CASSFGLSGQETQYF
clone size: few; D gene: -; J gene: TRBJ1-1; V gene: TRBV7-9; CDR3 DNA: TGTGCCAGCAGCTTACGGACGGCGGTGAACACTGAAGCTTTCTTT; CDR3 protein: CASSLRTAVNTEAFF
clone size: few; D gene: -; J gene: TRBJ2-7; V gene: TRBV18; CDR3 DNA: TGTGCCAGCTCACAGGGATTGGCTAACGAGCAGTACTTC; CDR3 protein: CASSQGLANEQYF
clone size: -; D gene: TRBD2; J gene: TRBJ2-7; V gene: TRBV7-2; CDR3 DNA: TGTGCCAGCAGCGGCACTAGCGGGAATCACTACGAGCAGTACTTC; CDR3 protein: CASSGTSGNHYEQYF
clone size: -; D gene: TRBD2; J gene: TRBJ2-4; V gene: TRBV7-2; CDR3 DNA: TGTGCCAGCAGCTTGGCCGCAGGGAGGGGTTACAAAAACATTCAGTACTTC; CDR3 protein: CASSLAAGRGYKNIQYF
clone size: -; D gene: -; J gene: TRBJ1-4; V gene: TRBV2; CDR3 DNA: TGTGCCAGCAGTGAAGCGCTAGGGACGGATGAAAAACTGTTTTTT; CDR3 protein: CASSEALGTDEKLFF
clone size: -; D gene: TRBD2; J gene: TRBJ2-5; V gene: TRBV9; CDR3 DNA: TGTACCAGCAGCGTAGCGGGAGGGCCCCGCAATGAGCAGTACTTC; CDR3 protein: CTSSVAGGPRNEQYF
clone size: -; D gene: -; J gene: TRBJ2-1; V gene: TRBV6-1; CDR3 DNA: TGTGCCAGCAGTGAATCCCCCCGGAGCTGGCAGGGTGAGCAGTTCTTC; CDR3 protein: CASSESPRSWQGEQFF
clone size: few; D gene: -; J gene: TRBJ2-7; V gene: TRBV29-1; CDR3 DNA: TGCAGCCCGGGGTATTACAATGAGCAGTACTTC; CDR3 protein: CSPGYYNEQYF
clone size: -; D gene: -; J gene: TRBJ1-2; V gene: TRBV3-1; CDR3 DNA: TGTGCCAGCAATTTCGGCCGTACCGGGGGCTACACCTTC; CDR3 protein: CASNFGRTGGYTF
clone size: -; D gene: -; J gene: TRBJ2-5; V gene: TRBV7-2; CDR3 DNA: TGTGCCAGCAGCTTAGAGTTCGGGACCCAGTACTTC; CDR3 protein: CASSLEFGTQYF
clone size: -; D gene: TRBD1; J gene: TRBJ1-1; V gene: TRBV3-1; CDR3 DNA: TGTGCCAGCAGCCAAGAAAGGACAGGGGTCCCTGAAGCTTTCTTT; CDR3 protein: CASSQERTGVPEAFF
clone size: -; D gene: TRBD2; J gene: TRBJ2-5; V gene: TRBV7-9; CDR3 DNA: TGTGCCAGCAGCTTAACTAGCGGGACGGTAGAGACCCAGTACTTC; CDR3 protein: CASSLTSGTVETQYF
clone size: -; D gene: -; J gene: TRBJ1-1; V gene: TRBV6-5; CDR3 DNA: TGTGCCGGCAGTTTCAGGGGCGGAGGTGAAGCTTTCTTT; CDR3 protein: CAGSFRGGGEAFF
clone size: -; D gene: -; J gene: TRBJ1-1; V gene: TRBV5-1; CDR3 DNA: TGCGCCAGCAGCTCGGGACTACTAACCATGAACACTGAAGCTTTCTTT; CDR3 protein: CASSSGLLTMNTEAFF
clone size: few; D gene: TRBD2; J gene: TRBJ2-3; V gene: TRBV20-1; CDR3 DNA: TGCAGTGCTCCACTAGCGGGGGGGCATGATACGCAGTATTTT; CDR3 protein: CSAPLAGGHDTQYF
clone size: -; D gene: -; J gene: TRBJ2-1; V gene: TRBV20-1; CDR3 DNA: TGCAGTGCTCCCCGACCAGGAGGGCCTAATGAGCAGTTCTTC; CDR3 protein: CSAPRPGGPNEQFF
clone size: -; D gene: TRBD1; J gene: TRBJ2-5; V gene: TRBV10-3; CDR3 DNA: TGTGCCATCAACGGACAGGGCCAAGAGACCCAGTACTTC; CDR3 protein: CAINGQGQETQYF
clone size: -; D gene: -; J gene: TRBJ2-1; V gene: TRBV7-9; CDR3 DNA: TGTGCCAGCAACCTGATGGGTGAGCAGTTCTTC; CDR3 protein: CASNLMGEQFF
clone size: -; D gene: TRBD1; J gene: TRBJ1-2; V gene: TRBV7-2; CDR3 DNA: TGTGCCAGCAGCTTAGCCCGGACAGGGGGCGGCTACACCTTC; CDR3 protein: CASSLARTGGGYTF
clone size: few; D gene: TRBD2; J gene: TRBJ2-2; V gene: TRBV6-2/TRBV6-3; CDR3 DNA: TGTGTCAGCAGTCTCCACAGGTCTAGCGGGGGGGCCGGTTTCTCCGGGGAGCTGTTTTTT; CDR3 protein: CVSSLHRSSGGAGFSGELFF
clone size: -; D gene: -; J gene: TRBJ1-6; V gene: TRBV5-1; CDR3 DNA: TGCGCCAGCAGCTGGGGCAGGGGTGACAATTCACCCCTCCACTTT; CDR3 protein: CASSWGRGDNSPLHF
clone size: few; D gene: -; J gene: TRBJ2-5; V gene: TRBV5-1; CDR3 DNA: TGCGCCAGCAGCGCGGGGCAAAAAGGACTATTGACAGAGACCCAGTACTTC; CDR3 protein: CASSAGQKGLLTETQYF
clone size: -; D gene: -; J gene: TRBJ2-4; V gene: TRBV7-2; CDR3 DNA: TGTGCCAGCAGCTTAGGGTGGGGCAGGGTAGAGGACATTCAGTACTTC; CDR3 protein: CASSLGWGRVEDIQYF
clone size: -; D gene: -; J gene: TRBJ1-4; V gene: TRBV29-1; CDR3 DNA: TGCAGCGTTGCGGTTGGCCCTGCAACTAATGAAAAACTGTTTTTT; CDR3 protein: CSVAVGPATNEKLFF
clone size: -; D gene: -; J gene: TRBJ2-1; V gene: TRBV7-2; CDR3 DNA: TGTGCCAGCAGCTTAGCTGGGGGAGGAAGCACCTACAATGAGCAGTTCTTC; CDR3 protein: CASSLAGGGSTYNEQFF
clone size: once; D gene: TRBD1; J gene: TRBJ1-5; V gene: TRBV3-1; CDR3 DNA: TGTGCCAGCAGCCTCGGACAGGGCACTTTCGAGCCCCAGCATTTT; CDR3 protein: CASSLGQGTFEPQHF
clone size: -; D gene: -; J gene: TRBJ2-3; V gene: TRBV29-1; CDR3 DNA: TGCAGCGTTGGCCTGGGATCGGATACGCAGTATTTT; CDR3 protein: CSVGLGSDTQYF
clone size: once; D gene: -; J gene: TRBJ1-1; V gene: TRBV6-4; CDR3 DNA: TGTGCCAGCAGCCAGACAGGCCGGGCTGAAGCTTTCTTT; CDR3 protein: CASSQTGRAEAFF
clone size: few; D gene: TRBD1; J gene: TRBJ2-7; V gene: TRBV29-1; CDR3 DNA: TGCAGCGTTCTCGGGACAGAAAGTACGGGGCACGAGCAGTACTTC; CDR3 protein: CSVLGTESTGHEQYF
clone size: -; D gene: -; J gene: TRBJ1-1; V gene: TRBV12-3/TRBV12-4; CDR3 DNA: TGTGCCAGCAGTTTTGGGGGGGCTGAAGCTTTCTTT; CDR3 protein: CASSFGGAEAFF
clone size: -; D gene: TRBD1; J gene: TRBJ2-7; V gene: TRBV29-1; CDR3 DNA: TGCAGCGTTGAAGAGGACAGGGGGCTTTGCGAGCAGTACTTC; CDR3 protein: CSVEEDRGLCEQYF
clone size: few; D gene: TRBD2; J gene: TRBJ2-1; V gene: TRBV20-1; CDR3 DNA: TGCAGTGCTAGACCCGGGACTAGCGGGAGGGGAGAGCAGTTCTTC; CDR3 protein: CSARPGTSGRGEQFF
clone size: -; D gene: TRBD1; J gene: TRBJ2-5; V gene: TRBV6-5; CDR3 DNA: TGTGCCAGCAGTTACGGGACAGGGGGTCGGCAAGAGACCCAGTACTTC; CDR3 protein: CASSYGTGGRQETQYF
clone size: once; D gene: TRBD2; J gene: TRBJ2-3; V gene: TRBV6-6; CDR3 DNA: TGTGCCAGCACGGGAGGGCCTTGGGGGGATACGCAGTATTTT; CDR3 protein: CASTGGPWGDTQYF
clone size: few; D gene: -; J gene: TRBJ2-5; V gene: TRBV7-9; CDR3 DNA: TGTGCCAGCAGCCTCGACTCAACAGGGTCCGAGACCCAGTACTTC; CDR3 protein: CASSLDSTGSETQYF
clone size: -; D gene: -; J gene: TRBJ2-1; V gene: TRBV5-6; CDR3 DNA: TGTGCCAGCAGCTTGCTCTACAGGAATCCTGAGCAGTTCTTC; CDR3 protein: CASSLLYRNPEQFF
clone size: -; D gene: TRBD1; J gene: TRBJ2-6; V gene: TRBV5-1; CDR3 DNA: TGCGCCAGCACATCGGGACAGGGGGCTCAAGCTGGGGCCAACGTCCTGACTTTC; CDR3 protein: CASTSGQGAQAGANVLTF
clone size: -; D gene: -; J gene: TRBJ1-2; V gene: TRBV6-5; CDR3 DNA: TGTGCCAGCTGGGGGGGTAATGGCTACACCTTC; CDR3 protein: CASWGGNGYTF
clone size: few; D gene: -; J gene: TRBJ1-6; V gene: TRBV7-9; CDR3 DNA: TGTGCCAGCAGCTTAGGCCGAATCCGGACCAGGGGAGTCGATAATTCACCCCTCCACTTT; CDR3 protein: CASSLGRIRTRGVDNSPLHF
clone size: -; D gene: -; J gene: TRBJ2-7; V gene: TRBV19; CDR3 DNA: TGTGCCAGTAGTATCCGGGGGACGTCCTACGAGCAGTACTTC; CDR3 protein: CASSIRGTSYEQYF
clone size: -; D gene: -; J gene: TRBJ2-1; V gene: TRBV20-1; CDR3 DNA: TGCAGTGCTAGTGATAGCGGTGATTACAATGGGCAGTTCTTC; CDR3 protein: CSASDSGDYNGQFF
clone size: -; D gene: -; J gene: TRBJ2-7; V gene: TRBV6-2/TRBV6-3; CDR3 DNA: TGTGCCAGCAGCTCAAAGTGGGCGGCGAAGAACGAGCAGTACTTC; CDR3 protein: CASSSKWAAKNEQYF
clone size: -; D gene: TRBD1; J gene: TRBJ2-7; V gene: TRBV20-1; CDR3 DNA: TGCAGTGCTAGAGAGACAGGGGTCTACGAGCAGTACTTC; CDR3 protein: CSARETGVYEQYF
clone size: few; D gene: -; J gene: TRBJ2-6; V gene: TRBV29-1; CDR3 DNA: TGCAGCGTTGCTGCAGGGGGGGTATCTGGGGCCAACGTCCTGACTTTC; CDR3 protein: CSVAAGGVSGANVLTF
clone size: -; D gene: -; J gene: TRBJ2-7; V gene: TRBV5-1; CDR3 DNA: TGCGTCAGCAGCTTGGTAGGGGGATCTAACGAGCAGTACTTC; CDR3 protein: CVSSLVGGSNEQYF